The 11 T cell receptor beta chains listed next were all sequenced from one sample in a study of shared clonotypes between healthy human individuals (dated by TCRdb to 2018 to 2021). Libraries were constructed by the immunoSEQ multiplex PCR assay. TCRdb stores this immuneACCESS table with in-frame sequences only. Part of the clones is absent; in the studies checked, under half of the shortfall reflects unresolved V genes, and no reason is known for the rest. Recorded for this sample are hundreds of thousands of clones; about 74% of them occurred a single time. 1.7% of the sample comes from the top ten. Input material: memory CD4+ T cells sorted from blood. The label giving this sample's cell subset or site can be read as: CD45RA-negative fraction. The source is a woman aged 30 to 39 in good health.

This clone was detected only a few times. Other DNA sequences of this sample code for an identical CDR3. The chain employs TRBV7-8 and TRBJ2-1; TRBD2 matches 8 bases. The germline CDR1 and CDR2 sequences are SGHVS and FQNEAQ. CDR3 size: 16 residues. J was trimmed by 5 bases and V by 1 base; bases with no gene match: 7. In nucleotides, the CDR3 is TGTGCCAGCAGCTTAGGTTTGGCGGGAGGAGACAATGAGCAGTTCTTC. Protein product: CASSLGLAGGDNEQFF.

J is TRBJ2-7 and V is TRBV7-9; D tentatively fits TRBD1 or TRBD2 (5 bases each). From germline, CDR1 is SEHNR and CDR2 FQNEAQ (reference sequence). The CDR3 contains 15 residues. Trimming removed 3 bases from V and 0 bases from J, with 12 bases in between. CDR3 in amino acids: CASSFGTVISYEQYF. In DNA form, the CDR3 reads TGTGCCAGCAGCTTTGGGACGGTGATCTCCTACGAGCAGTACTTC.

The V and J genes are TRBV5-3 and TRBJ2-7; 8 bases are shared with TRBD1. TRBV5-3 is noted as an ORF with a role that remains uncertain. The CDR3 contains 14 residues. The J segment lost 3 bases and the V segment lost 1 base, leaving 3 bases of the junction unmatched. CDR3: CARSLIGQGYEQYF. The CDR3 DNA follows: TGTGCCAGAAGCTTGATAGGACAGGGCTACGAGCAGTACTTC.

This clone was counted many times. CDR3 protein: CASSLSPHPTYSNQPQHF. The CDR3 DNA reads as TGTGCCAGCAGCTTATCTCCCCACCCCACGTATAGCAATCAGCCCCAGCATTTT. This chain joins TRBV7-2 and TRBJ1-5; D unclear. The germline gives CDR1 SGHTA, CDR2 FQGNSA. V lost 2 bases and J 0 bases, leaving 17 bases between the germline ends. CDR3 size: 18 residues.

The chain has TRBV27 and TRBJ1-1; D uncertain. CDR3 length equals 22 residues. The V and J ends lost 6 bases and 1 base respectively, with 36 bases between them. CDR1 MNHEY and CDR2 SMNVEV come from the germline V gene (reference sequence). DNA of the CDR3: TGTGCCAGCAGCTTACCCCGAAAAACCACGTATACCCAAGGGAGTAGGAACACTGAAGCTTTCTTT. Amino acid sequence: CASSLPRKTTYTQGSRNTEAFF.

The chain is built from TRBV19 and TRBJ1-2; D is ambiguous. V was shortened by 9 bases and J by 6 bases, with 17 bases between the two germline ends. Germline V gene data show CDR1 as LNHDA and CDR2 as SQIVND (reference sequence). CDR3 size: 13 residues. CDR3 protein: CASQRDGVDGYTF. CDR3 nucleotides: TGTGCCAGCCAGCGAGACGGCGTAGATGGCTACACCTTC.

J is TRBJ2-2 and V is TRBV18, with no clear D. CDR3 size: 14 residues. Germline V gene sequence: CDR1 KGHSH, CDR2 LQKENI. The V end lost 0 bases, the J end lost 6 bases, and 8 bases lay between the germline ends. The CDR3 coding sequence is TGTGCCAGCTCACCACCGTCAAAGCCCGGGGAGCTGTTTTTT. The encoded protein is CASSPPSKPGELFF.

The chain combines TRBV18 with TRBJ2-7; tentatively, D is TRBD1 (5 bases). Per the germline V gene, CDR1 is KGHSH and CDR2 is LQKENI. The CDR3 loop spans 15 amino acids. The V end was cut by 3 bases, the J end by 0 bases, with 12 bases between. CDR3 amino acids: CASSPGAASSYEQYF. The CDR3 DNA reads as TGTGCCAGCTCACCTGGGGCGGCCAGCTCCTACGAGCAGTACTTC.

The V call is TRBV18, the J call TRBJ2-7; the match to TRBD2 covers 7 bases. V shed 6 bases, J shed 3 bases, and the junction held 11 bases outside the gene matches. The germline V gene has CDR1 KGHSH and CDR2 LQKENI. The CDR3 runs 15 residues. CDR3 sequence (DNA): TGTGCCAGCTCCGAACTGCCGGGCGGGAGCTACGAGCAGTACTTC. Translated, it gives CASSELPGGSYEQYF.

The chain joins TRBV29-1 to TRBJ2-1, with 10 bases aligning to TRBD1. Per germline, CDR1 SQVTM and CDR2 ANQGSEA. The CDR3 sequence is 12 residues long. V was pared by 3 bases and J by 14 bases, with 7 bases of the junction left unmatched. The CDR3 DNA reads TGCAGCGTTGACGTGGCAGGGACAGGGGAGTTCTTC. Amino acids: CSVDVAGTGEFF.

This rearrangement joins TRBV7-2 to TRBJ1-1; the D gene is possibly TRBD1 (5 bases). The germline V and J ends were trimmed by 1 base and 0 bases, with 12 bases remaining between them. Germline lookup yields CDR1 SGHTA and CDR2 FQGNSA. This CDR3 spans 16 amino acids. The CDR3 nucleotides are TGTGCCAGCAGCTTAGGGGGCAGCGATATGAACACTGAAGCTTTCTTT. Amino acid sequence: CASSLGGSDMNTEAFF.